One sample yielded the 12 T cell receptor beta chains listed below, sequenced in a study of blood T cell repertoires in COVID-19 (dated by TCRdb to the early 2020s). The library was produced with the immunoSEQ multiplex PCR assay. This immuneACCESS table, as held by TCRdb, lists in-frame sequences with V and J called but not all clones. Of the missing ones, under half trace to an unresolved V gene in checked studies; the others have no known cause. This sample lists tens of thousands of clones; more than 75% were detected once. The ten largest clones represent about 15% of the sample. Sequenced sample: peripheral blood. These receptors were obtained from a woman between 65 and 79 years old with acute or convalescent COVID-19.

The chain is built from TRBV28 and TRBJ2-7, with TRBD2 as a possible D gene (5 bases). Trimming removed 5 bases from V and 1 base from J, with 6 bases in between. The CDR3 contains 12 residues. Germline V CDR1 and CDR2: MDHEN, SYDVKM. Here the CDR3 DNA reads TGTGCCAGCAGTAGGAGGTCCTACGAGCAGTACGTC. Translated: CASSRRSYEQYV.

The chain joins TRBV3-1 (or the pseudogene TRBV3-2) to TRBJ2-3, with no clear D. CDR1 LGHDT and CDR2 YNNKEL come from the germline V gene (reference sequence). This CDR3 has 12 residues. V was pared by 5 bases and J by 6 bases, with 9 bases between. In nucleotides, the CDR3 is TGTGCCAGCAGCTTCCCCCAGGATACGCAGTATTTT. It specifies CASSFPQDTQYF.

The rearrangement uses TRBV5-4 and TRBJ1-2; 10 nucleotides match TRBD1. Germline CDR1 is SGHNT and CDR2 is YYREEE (reference sequence). Trimming removed 9 bases from V and 8 bases from J; junction bases left unmatched: 19. This CDR3 is built from 16 residues. In nucleotides, the CDR3 is TGTGCCATGCGTATTGTCCCCGCGACAGGGGGCTTCGGCTACACCTTC. It is translated as CAMRIVPATGGFGYTF.

The V gene is TRBV13, the J gene TRBJ1-6; 7 bases are shared with TRBD1. This CDR3 region has 16 residues. The germline CDR1 and CDR2 sequences are PRHDT and FYEKMQ (reference sequence). V gave up 3 bases and J gave up 9 bases; unmatched junction bases: 11. The CDR3 loop reads CASSFSRTRGVSPLHF. The CDR3 DNA sequence: TGTGCCAGCAGCTTCTCCCGGACCAGGGGGGTTTCACCCCTCCACTTT.

The chain recombines TRBV30 with TRBJ1-5, with D perhaps matching TRBD1 (5 bases). The ends were cut back, 4 bases at V and 6 bases at J, with 13 bases in the middle. Germline V gives CDR1 GTSNPN, CDR2 SVGIG (reference sequence). The CDR3 runs to 13 residues. This CDR3 is CAWTYGGGQPQHF. CDR3 DNA: TGTGCCTGGACTTATGGGGGGGGTCAGCCCCAGCATTTT. Using reference TRBV30 and TRBJ1-5 for the parts outside the CDR3, the full variable domain is SQTIHQWPATLVQPVGSPLSLECTVEGTSNPNLYWYRQAAGRGLQLLFYSVGIGQISSEVPQNLSASRPQDRQFILSSKKLLLSDSGFYLCAWTYGGGQPQHFGDGTRLSIL.

Only a few counts were recorded for this clone. The rearrangement links TRBV18 to TRBJ2-1; 10 bases match TRBD2. This CDR3 comprises 18 residues. V was pared by 0 bases and J by 2 bases, with 7 bases of the junction left unmatched. Per germline, CDR1 KGHSH and CDR2 LQKENI. The CDR3 sequence is CASSPPSASGGAYNEQFF. The CDR3 nucleotides read TGTGCCAGCTCACCACCGTCGGCTAGCGGGGGTGCCTACAATGAGCAGTTCTTC.

The chain carries TRBV28 and TRBJ1-1, with 8 positions matching TRBD1. Germline V gene data show CDR1 as MDHEN and CDR2 as SYDVKM. The CDR3 totals 13 residues. J lost 1 base, V lost 6 bases, and 1 base had no gene match. CDR3 sequence (DNA): TGTGCCAGCAGCGGACAGGGGAACACTGAAGCTTTCTTT. This encodes CASSGQGNTEAFF.

This clone appeared a single time. This chain connects TRBV7-2 to TRBJ1-2, with 7 positions matching TRBD1. From germline, CDR1 is SGHTA and CDR2 FQGNSA. The V segment lost 0 bases and the J segment 8 bases; nucleotides outside the gene matches: 15. The CDR3 sequence is 17 residues long. The CDR3, as DNA: TGTGCCAGCAGCTTAGCAGGGGGCACTCACCAGGGCGGGGGCTACACCTTC. Amino acid sequence: CASSLAGGTHQGGGYTF. Full variable domain (missing parts from reference TRBV7-2 and TRBJ1-2): GAGVSQSPSNKVTEKGKDVELRCDPISGHTALYWYRQSLGQGLEFLIYFQGNSAPDKSGLPSDRFSAERTGGSVSTLTIQRTQQEDSAVYLCASSLAGGTHQGGGYTFGSGTRLTVV.

The chain has TRBV5-1 and TRBJ2-1; the D gene is possibly TRBD2 (6 bases). The CDR3 is made up of 13 amino acids. Trimming pared 7 bases from V and 5 bases from J, leaving 13 bases between. Germline loops: CDR1 SGHRS, CDR2 YFSETQ. Here the CDR3 DNA reads TGCGCCAGCTTTCTTCCGGGGGACAATGAGCAGTTCTTC. Its translation is CASFLPGDNEQFF.

This clone was counted between two and nine times. The chain links TRBV11-3 to TRBJ2-1, with 10 bases fitting TRBD2. Germline values: CDR1 SGHNT, CDR2 YENEEA. There are 15 residues in the CDR3. V lost 5 bases and J lost 5; bases outside the gene matches: 6. As DNA, the CDR3 is TGTGCCAGCAGCGATAGGACTAGCGGTAACAATGAGCAGTTCTTC. It encodes CASSDRTSGNNEQFF.

This chain joins TRBV18 and TRBJ2-2; 7 bases align to TRBD1. V shed 6 bases and J 0 bases; nucleotides not matched to a gene: 7. Germline V gene sequence: CDR1 KGHSH, CDR2 LQKENI. The length of the CDR3 is 16 residues. The CDR3 here is CASSRDRTSNTGELFF. The DNA of the CDR3 is TGTGCCAGCTCTCGGGACAGAACCTCGAACACCGGGGAGCTGTTTTTT.

This chain joins TRBV19 and TRBJ2-5; D is ambiguous. CDR1 is LNHDA, CDR2 SQIVND, per germline (reference sequence). The CDR3 has 15 residues. V shed 4 bases and J shed 5 bases, with 17 bases lying between them. The CDR3 protein is CASSSMAVPWETQYF. DNA of the CDR3: TGTGCCAGTAGTAGTATGGCAGTCCCTTGGGAGACCCAGTACTTC. Supplemented by reference TRBV19 and TRBJ2-5, the full variable domain reads DGGITQSPKYLFRKEGQNVTLSCEQNLNHDAMYWYRQDPGQGLRLIYYSQIVNDFQKGDIAEGYSVSREKKESFPLTVTSAQKNPTAFYLCASSSMAVPWETQYFGPGTRLLVL.